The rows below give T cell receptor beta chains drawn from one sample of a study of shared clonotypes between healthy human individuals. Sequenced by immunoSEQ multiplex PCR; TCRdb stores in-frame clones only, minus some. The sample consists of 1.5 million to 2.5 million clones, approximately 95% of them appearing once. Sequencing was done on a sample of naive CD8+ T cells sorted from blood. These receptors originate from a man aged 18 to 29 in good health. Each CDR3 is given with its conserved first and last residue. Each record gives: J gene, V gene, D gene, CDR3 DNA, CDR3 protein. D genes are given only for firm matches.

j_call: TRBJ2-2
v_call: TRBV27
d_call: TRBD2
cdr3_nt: TGTGCCAGCCTTAGCGGGATGGCGAACACCGGGGAGCTGTTTTTT
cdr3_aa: CASLSGMANTGELFF

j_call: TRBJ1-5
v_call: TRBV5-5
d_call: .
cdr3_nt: TGTGCCAGCAGCTTGGAGGGGCCGGGAGCCCAGCATTTT
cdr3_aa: CASSLEGPGAQHF

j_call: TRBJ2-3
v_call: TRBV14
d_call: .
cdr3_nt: TGTGCCAGCAGAGCTGCAGATACGCAGTATTTT
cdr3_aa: CASRAADTQYF

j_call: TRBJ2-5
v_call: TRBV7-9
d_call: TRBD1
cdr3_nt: TGTGCCAGCCAGACAGGGTTACAAGAGACCCAGTACTTC
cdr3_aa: CASQTGLQETQYF

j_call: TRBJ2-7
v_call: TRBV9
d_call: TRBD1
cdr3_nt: TGTGCCAGCAGCGTGGGACAGGCACCCTACGAGCAGTACTTC
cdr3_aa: CASSVGQAPYEQYF

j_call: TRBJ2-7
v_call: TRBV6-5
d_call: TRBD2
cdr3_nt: TGTGCCAGCAGTTACCGGGGAGGGGAATCCGAGCAGTACTTC
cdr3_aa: CASSYRGGESEQYF

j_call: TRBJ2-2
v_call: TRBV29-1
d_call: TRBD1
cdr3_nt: TGCAGCGTTCACCTCGGGACAGTCACCGGGGAGCTGTTTTTT
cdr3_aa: CSVHLGTVTGELFF

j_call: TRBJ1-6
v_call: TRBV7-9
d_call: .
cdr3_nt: TGTGCCAGCAGCTCTACGGAGGGGTATAATTCACCCCTCCACTTT
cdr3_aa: CASSSTEGYNSPLHF

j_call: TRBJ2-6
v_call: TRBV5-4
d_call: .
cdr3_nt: TGTGCCAGCTCCTACGGGGGCAACTCTGGGGCCAACGTCCTGACTTTC
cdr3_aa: CASSYGGNSGANVLTF

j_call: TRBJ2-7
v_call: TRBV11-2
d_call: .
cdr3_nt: TGTGCCAGCAGCGCTGCGGGGACAGCGTCATCCTACGAGCAGTACTTC
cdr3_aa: CASSAAGTASSYEQYF

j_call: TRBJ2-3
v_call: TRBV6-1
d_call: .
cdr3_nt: TGTGCCAGCAGTGAGGTGGTAGCTAGCACAGATACGCAGTATTTT
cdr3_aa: CASSEVVASTDTQYF